Listed below are T cell receptor beta chains from one sample, sequenced in a study of control samples from healthy donors and cancer patients. Generated by immunoSEQ multiplex PCR, the TCRdb table keeps only in-frame clones and is missing some. The sample lists some 150,000 clones, about 95% occurring once. Sequenced material: PBMCs. These receptors originate from a man in his 60s with colorectal cancer. Each CDR3 is given with its conserved first and last residue. A D gene is named only where the DNA matches it firmly. Clone size is not always given. Where it is, it says once, few, many or a class for expanded clones.

cdr3_aa: CASSGGGGGQPQHF; cdr3_nt: TGTGCCAGCAGTGGTGGTGGAGGAGGTCAGCCCCAGCATTTT; v_call: TRBV27; d_call: -; j_call: TRBJ1-5; clone_size: -
cdr3_aa: CASSLAAEPGIQYF; cdr3_nt: TGTGCCAGCAGCTTAGCGGCAGAGCCCGGGATTCAGTACTTC; v_call: TRBV7-2; d_call: -; j_call: TRBJ2-4; clone_size: -
cdr3_aa: CASSHPGLEQYF; cdr3_nt: TGTGCCAGCAGCCACCCCGGGCTGGAGCAGTACTTC; v_call: TRBV11-2; d_call: -; j_call: TRBJ2-7; clone_size: -
cdr3_aa: CASSETSGGETDTQYF; cdr3_nt: TGTGCCAGCAGTGAAACTAGCGGGGGAGAAACAGATACGCAGTATTTT; v_call: TRBV25-1; d_call: TRBD2; j_call: TRBJ2-3; clone_size: -
cdr3_aa: CASSPGSYGYTF; cdr3_nt: TGTGCCAGCAGCCCCGGGAGCTATGGCTACACCTTC; v_call: TRBV11-2; d_call: -; j_call: TRBJ1-2; clone_size: -
cdr3_aa: CASSQDNTRNTEAFF; cdr3_nt: TGTGCCAGCAGCCAAGATAATACGCGGAACACTGAAGCTTTCTTT; v_call: TRBV3-1/TRBV3-2; d_call: -; j_call: TRBJ1-1; clone_size: -
cdr3_aa: CASSVSPLVTNEKLFF; cdr3_nt: TGTGCCAGCAGCGTATCGCCCCTGGTAACTAATGAAAAACTGTTTTTT; v_call: TRBV9; d_call: -; j_call: TRBJ1-4; clone_size: -
cdr3_aa: CASSRRVPGSTGELFF; cdr3_nt: TGTGCCAGCAGCCGTAGGGTCCCCGGGAGCACCGGGGAGCTGTTTTTT; v_call: TRBV14; d_call: -; j_call: TRBJ2-2; clone_size: -
cdr3_aa: CASSSLGGVRTEAFF; cdr3_nt: TGTGCCAGTAGTTCTCTCGGTGGCGTTCGCACTGAAGCTTTCTTT; v_call: TRBV19; d_call: -; j_call: TRBJ1-1; clone_size: -
cdr3_aa: CATSDSVETFF; cdr3_nt: TGTGCCACCAGTGATTCGGTCGAAACTTTCTTT; v_call: TRBV24-1; d_call: -; j_call: TRBJ1-1; clone_size: -
cdr3_aa: CASSPGQGNTEAFF; cdr3_nt: TGTGCCAGCTCACCGGGACAAGGAAACACTGAAGCTTTCTTT; v_call: TRBV18; d_call: -; j_call: TRBJ1-1; clone_size: -
cdr3_aa: CSAARGEKLFF; cdr3_nt: TGCAGTGCCGCCAGGGGTGAAAAACTGTTTTTT; v_call: TRBV20-1; d_call: -; j_call: TRBJ1-4; clone_size: once
cdr3_aa: CAWSGTGNEQYF; cdr3_nt: TGTGCCTGGAGTGGGACAGGCAACGAGCAGTACTTC; v_call: TRBV30; d_call: TRBD1; j_call: TRBJ2-7; clone_size: -
cdr3_aa: CASRPSGGNIQYF; cdr3_nt: TGTGCCAGCAGGCCTAGCGGGGGGAACATTCAGTACTTC; v_call: TRBV5-8; d_call: TRBD2; j_call: TRBJ2-4; clone_size: -
cdr3_aa: CASSLGLAGDRTDTQYF; cdr3_nt: TGTGCCAGCAGCTTAGGACTAGCGGGGGATCGCACAGATACGCAGTATTTT; v_call: TRBV7-9; d_call: TRBD2; j_call: TRBJ2-3; clone_size: few
cdr3_aa: CASSLVTVHINYGYTF; cdr3_nt: TGCGCCAGCAGCTTGGTGACAGTCCACATAAACTATGGCTACACCTTC; v_call: TRBV5-1; d_call: -; j_call: TRBJ1-2; clone_size: -
cdr3_aa: CASSLWTGNTEAFF; cdr3_nt: TGTGCCAGCAGCCTCTGGACAGGCAACACTGAAGCTTTCTTT; v_call: TRBV7-2; d_call: TRBD1; j_call: TRBJ1-1; clone_size: -
cdr3_aa: CATSDSRTIYNEQFF; cdr3_nt: TGTGCCACCAGTGATTCGCGGACTATTTACAATGAGCAGTTCTTC; v_call: TRBV24-1; d_call: -; j_call: TRBJ2-1; clone_size: -
cdr3_aa: CASSQVLAGASSSYEQYF; cdr3_nt: TGCGCCAGCAGCCAAGTACTAGCGGGGGCCTCGAGCTCCTACGAGCAGTACTTC; v_call: TRBV4-1; d_call: TRBD2; j_call: TRBJ2-7; clone_size: -
cdr3_aa: CASSRDRVTNEQFF; cdr3_nt: TGTGCCAGCAGCCGGGACAGGGTTACCAATGAGCAGTTCTTC; v_call: TRBV6-2/TRBV6-3; d_call: TRBD1; j_call: TRBJ2-1; clone_size: once
cdr3_aa: CASSQGQHTGELFF; cdr3_nt: TGTGCCAGCAGCCAGGGACAGCACACCGGGGAGCTGTTTTTT; v_call: TRBV7-9; d_call: TRBD1; j_call: TRBJ2-2; clone_size: -
cdr3_aa: CASSVRDRGNSPLHF; cdr3_nt: TGTGCCAGTAGTGTCCGGGACAGGGGTAATTCACCCCTCCACTTT; v_call: TRBV19; d_call: TRBD1; j_call: TRBJ1-6; clone_size: -
cdr3_aa: CASSLVGGGAASPLHF; cdr3_nt: TGTGCCAGCAGCTTAGTAGGGGGGGGCGCGGCTTCACCCCTCCACTTT; v_call: TRBV7-2; d_call: -; j_call: TRBJ1-6; clone_size: -
cdr3_aa: CASSLPGSNQPQHF; cdr3_nt: TGTGCCAGCAGCTTACCCGGGAGCAATCAGCCCCAGCATTTT; v_call: TRBV7-9; d_call: -; j_call: TRBJ1-5; clone_size: -
cdr3_aa: CASSSSLAGSTGELFF; cdr3_nt: TGCGCCAGCAGCTCGTCACTAGCGGGCTCCACCGGGGAGCTGTTTTTT; v_call: TRBV5-1; d_call: TRBD2; j_call: TRBJ2-2; clone_size: -